This record looks at one TCR beta chain sequence and its context. In the original workflow: Reference gene primer amplification gave estimated nucleated cell counts. Profiling relied on immunoSEQ multiplex PCR, and the TCRdb table lists in-frame clones only, not all of them. Clone size and the V and J calls come from that table; the DNA yielded D and trimming. The repertoire consists of 25,000 to 30,000 clones, with 80% to 90% occurring once and the leading ten covering approximately 50%. This specimen comes from a study of blood T cell repertoires in COVID-19. Overall study: The United States, Italy and Spain were the sources of the acute and convalescent COVID-19 samples. From T cells, B-cell-depleted T cells, or PBMCs came the material, which was cDNA or gDNA.

With 3 bases clipped from V and 8 bases from J, the junction kept 11 bases outside the gene matches. Germline assignment: CDR1 DFQATT and CDR2 SNEGSKA (reference sequence). CDR3 length: 14 amino acids. The rearrangement uses TRBV20-1 and TRBJ1-2; 8 positions match TRBD1. The specimen sequenced was peripheral blood. The sequence was obtained from a human donor with acute or convalescent COVID-19. The donor label of this sample is uncertain. CDR3 nucleotide sequence: TGCAGTGCTAGTCTTCCCACAGGGGGAAACGGCTACACCTTC. Its protein is CSASLPTGGNGYTF.